This TCR beta chain derives from a study of OX40 agonist ivuxolimab in advanced cancers. Study-wide context: In this cohort, patients received ivuxolimab, an agonistic anti-OX40 (CD134) antibody. The patients received ivuxolimab by intravenous route every 2 weeks at 0.01 to 10 mg/kg. Each dose-escalation patient presented with hepatocellular carcinoma, melanoma, renal cell or head and neck cancer.

Only in-frame clones appear in the TCRdb table, and some are missing; sequencing was by immunoSEQ multiplex PCR. This sample yields around 48,000 clones, of which about 83% are seen a single time; 0.95% to 1.5% belongs to the top ten. The germline gives CDR1 SNHLY, CDR2 FYNNEI. There are 13 residues in the CDR3. V lost 8 bases and J 1 base, leaving 11 bases between the germline ends. This sequence joins TRBV2 and TRBJ2-5; a possible D gene is TRBD2 (6 bases). This sequence was found in an adult with an advanced solid tumor such as melanoma, head and neck, liver or kidney cancer. The sample consisted of CD4+ or CD8+ T cells sorted from blood, taken in a trial of the OX40 agonist ivuxolimab. CDR3 bases: TGTGCCAGCGCGGGAAACCTCCAAGAGACCCAGTACTTC. This encodes CASAGNLQETQYF.